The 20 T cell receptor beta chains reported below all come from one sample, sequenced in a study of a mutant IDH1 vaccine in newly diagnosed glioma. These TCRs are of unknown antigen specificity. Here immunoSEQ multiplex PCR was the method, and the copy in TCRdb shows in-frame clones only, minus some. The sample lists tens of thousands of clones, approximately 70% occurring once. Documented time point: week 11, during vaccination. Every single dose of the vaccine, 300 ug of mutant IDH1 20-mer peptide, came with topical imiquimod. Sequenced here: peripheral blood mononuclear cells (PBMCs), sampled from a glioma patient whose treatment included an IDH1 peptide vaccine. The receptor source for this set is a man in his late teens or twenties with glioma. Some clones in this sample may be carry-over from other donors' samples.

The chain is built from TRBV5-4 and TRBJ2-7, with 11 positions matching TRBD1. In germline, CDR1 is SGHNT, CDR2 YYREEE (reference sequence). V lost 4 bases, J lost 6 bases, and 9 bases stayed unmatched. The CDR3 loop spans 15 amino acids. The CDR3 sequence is CASSPGQGAYTEQYF. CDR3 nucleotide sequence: TGTGCCAGCAGCCCCGGACAGGGGGCTTACACCGAGCAGTACTTC.

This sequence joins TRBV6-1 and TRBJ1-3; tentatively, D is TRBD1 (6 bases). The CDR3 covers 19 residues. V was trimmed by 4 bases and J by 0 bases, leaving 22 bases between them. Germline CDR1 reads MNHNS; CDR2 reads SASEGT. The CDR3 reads CASSVLGATGSYSGNTIYF. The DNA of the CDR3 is TGTGCCAGCAGTGTCTTAGGGGCCACAGGGTCCTACTCTGGAAACACCATATATTTT.

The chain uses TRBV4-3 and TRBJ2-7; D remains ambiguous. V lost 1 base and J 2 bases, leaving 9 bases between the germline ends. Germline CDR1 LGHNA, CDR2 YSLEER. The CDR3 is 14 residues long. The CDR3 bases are TGCGCCAGCAGCCAAGCAAACAGACCCTACGAGCAGTACTTC. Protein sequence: CASSQANRPYEQYF.

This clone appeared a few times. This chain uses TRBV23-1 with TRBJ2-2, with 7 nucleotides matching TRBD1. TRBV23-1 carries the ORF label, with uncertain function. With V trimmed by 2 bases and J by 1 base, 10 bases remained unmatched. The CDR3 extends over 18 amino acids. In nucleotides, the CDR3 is TGCGCCAGCAGTCAAAACGGGACAGCCCTTAGGAACACCGGGGAGCTGTTTTTT. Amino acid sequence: CASSQNGTALRNTGELFF.

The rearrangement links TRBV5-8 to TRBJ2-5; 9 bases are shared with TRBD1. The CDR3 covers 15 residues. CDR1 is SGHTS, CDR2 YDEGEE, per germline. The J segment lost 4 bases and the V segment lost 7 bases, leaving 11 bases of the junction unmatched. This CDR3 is CASLRDRVWSETQYF. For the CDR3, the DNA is TGTGCCAGCTTAAGGGACAGGGTCTGGTCAGAGACCCAGTACTTC.

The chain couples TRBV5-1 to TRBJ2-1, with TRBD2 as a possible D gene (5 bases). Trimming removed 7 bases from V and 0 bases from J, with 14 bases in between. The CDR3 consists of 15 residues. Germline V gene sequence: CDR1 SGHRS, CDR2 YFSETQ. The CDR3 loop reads CASSLGGSSYNEQFF. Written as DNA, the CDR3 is TGCGCCAGCTCTCTCGGTGGGAGCTCCTACAATGAGCAGTTCTTC.

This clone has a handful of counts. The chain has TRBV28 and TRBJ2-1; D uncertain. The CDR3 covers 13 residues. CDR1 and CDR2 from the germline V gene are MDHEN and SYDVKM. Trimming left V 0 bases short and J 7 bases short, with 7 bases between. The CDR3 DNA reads TGTGCCAGCAGTTTATGGTCCCAGAATGAGCAGTTCTTC. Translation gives CASSLWSQNEQFF. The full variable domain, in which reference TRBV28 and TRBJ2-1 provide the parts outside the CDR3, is DVKVTQSSRYLVKRTGEKVFLECVQDMDHENMFWYRQDPGLGLRLIYFSYDVKMKEKGDIPEGYSVSREKKERFSLILESASTNQTSMYLCASSLWSQNEQFFGPGTRLTVL.

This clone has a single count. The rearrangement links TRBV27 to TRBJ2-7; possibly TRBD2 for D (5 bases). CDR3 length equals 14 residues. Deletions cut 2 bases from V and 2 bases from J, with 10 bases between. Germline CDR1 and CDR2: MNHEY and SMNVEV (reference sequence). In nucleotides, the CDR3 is TGTGCCAGCAGTTTACATAGCGCCGCCTACGAGCAGTACTTC. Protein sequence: CASSLHSAAYEQYF.

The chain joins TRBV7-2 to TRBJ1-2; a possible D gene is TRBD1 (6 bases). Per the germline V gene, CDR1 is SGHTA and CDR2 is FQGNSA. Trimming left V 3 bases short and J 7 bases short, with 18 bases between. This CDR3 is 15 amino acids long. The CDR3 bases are TGTGCCAGCAGCTTGACCACCGACAGGTCGTCTGGCTACACCTTC. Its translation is CASSLTTDRSSGYTF.

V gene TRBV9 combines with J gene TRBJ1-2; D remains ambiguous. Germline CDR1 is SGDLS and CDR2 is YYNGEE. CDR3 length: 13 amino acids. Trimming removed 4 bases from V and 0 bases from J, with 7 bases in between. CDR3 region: CASSSATNYGYTF. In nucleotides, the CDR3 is TGTGCCAGCAGCTCAGCTACTAACTATGGCTACACCTTC.

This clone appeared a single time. The CDR3 bases are TGTGCCAGCTCATACGGGATGACTAGCGGGGTGACAGATACGCAGTATTTT. Its translation: CASSYGMTSGVTDTQYF. V usage is TRBV18 and J usage is TRBJ2-3; 11 nucleotides match TRBD2. CDR3 length: 17 amino acids. CDR1 and CDR2 from the germline V gene are KGHSH and LQKENI. V was pared by 5 bases and J by 3 bases, with 10 bases of the junction left unmatched.

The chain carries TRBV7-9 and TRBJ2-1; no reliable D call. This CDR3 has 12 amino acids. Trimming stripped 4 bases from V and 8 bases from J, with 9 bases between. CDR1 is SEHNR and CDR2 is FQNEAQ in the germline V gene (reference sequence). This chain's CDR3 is CASSYSSDEQFF. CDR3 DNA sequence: TGTGCCAGCAGCTACAGCAGCGATGAGCAGTTCTTC.

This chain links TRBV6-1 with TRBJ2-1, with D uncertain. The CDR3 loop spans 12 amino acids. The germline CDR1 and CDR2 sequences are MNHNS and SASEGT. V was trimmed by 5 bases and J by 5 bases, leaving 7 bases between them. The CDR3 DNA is TGTGCCAGCAGTCCTAGGAACAATGAGCAGTTCTTC. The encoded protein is CASSPRNNEQFF.

The CDR3 loop is CASSLNHLLIGTLEGGYTF. In DNA, the CDR3 is TGTGCCAGCAGTTTAAACCACCTCCTGATCGGGACACTCGAGGGGGGCTACACCTTC. The chain joins TRBV27 to TRBJ1-2; TRBD1 might be the D (6 bases). The germline CDR1 and CDR2 sequences are MNHEY and SMNVEV (reference sequence). There are 19 residues in the CDR3. V gave up 2 bases and J gave up 8 bases, with 30 bases separating them.

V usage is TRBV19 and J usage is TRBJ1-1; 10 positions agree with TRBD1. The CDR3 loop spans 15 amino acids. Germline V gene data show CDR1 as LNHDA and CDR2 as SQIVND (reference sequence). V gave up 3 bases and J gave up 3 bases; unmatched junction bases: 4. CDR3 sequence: CASSIDRGPDTEAFF. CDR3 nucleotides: TGTGCCAGTAGTATTGACAGGGGGCCAGACACTGAAGCTTTCTTT. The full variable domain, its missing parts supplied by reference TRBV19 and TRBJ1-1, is DGGITQSPKYLFRKEGQNVTLSCEQNLNHDAMYWYRQDPGQGLRLIYYSQIVNDFQKGDIAEGYSVSREKKESFPLTVTSAQKNPTAFYLCASSIDRGPDTEAFFGQGTRLTVV.

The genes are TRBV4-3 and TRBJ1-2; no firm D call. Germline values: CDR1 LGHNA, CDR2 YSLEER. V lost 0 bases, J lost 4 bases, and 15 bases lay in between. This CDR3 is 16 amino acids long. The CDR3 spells CASSQDLFGESYGYTF. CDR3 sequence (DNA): TGCGCCAGCAGCCAAGATCTATTCGGGGAGTCCTATGGCTACACCTTC.

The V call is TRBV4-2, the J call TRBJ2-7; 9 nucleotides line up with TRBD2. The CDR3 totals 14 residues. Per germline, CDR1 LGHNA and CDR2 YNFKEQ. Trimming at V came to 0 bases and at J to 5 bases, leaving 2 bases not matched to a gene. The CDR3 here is CASSQDSGSDEQYF. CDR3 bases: TGTGCCAGCAGCCAAGATAGCGGGAGCGACGAGCAGTACTTC.

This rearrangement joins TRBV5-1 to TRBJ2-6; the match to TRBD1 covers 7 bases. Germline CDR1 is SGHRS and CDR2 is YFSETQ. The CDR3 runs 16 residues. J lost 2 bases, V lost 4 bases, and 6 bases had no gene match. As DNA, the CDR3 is TGCGCCAGCAGCCCCGGACAGGAGGCTGGGGCCAACGTCCTGACTTTC. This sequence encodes CASSPGQEAGANVLTF. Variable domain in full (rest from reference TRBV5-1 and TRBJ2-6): KAGVTQTPRYLIKTRGQQVTLSCSPISGHRSVSWYQQTPGQGLQFLFEYFSETQRNKGNFPGRFSGRQFSNSRSEMNVSTLELGDSALYLCASSPGQEAGANVLTFGAGSRLTVL.

The CDR3 loop is CASSTGQGVSYEQYF. In DNA form, the CDR3 reads TGTGCCAGCAGCACCGGTCAGGGGGTCTCCTACGAGCAGTACTTC. The chain employs TRBV2 and TRBJ2-7, with 7 bases matching TRBD1. The CDR3 contains 15 residues. Germline loops: CDR1 SNHLY, CDR2 FYNNEI. Trimming at V came to 6 bases and at J to 0 bases, leaving 8 bases not matched to a gene.

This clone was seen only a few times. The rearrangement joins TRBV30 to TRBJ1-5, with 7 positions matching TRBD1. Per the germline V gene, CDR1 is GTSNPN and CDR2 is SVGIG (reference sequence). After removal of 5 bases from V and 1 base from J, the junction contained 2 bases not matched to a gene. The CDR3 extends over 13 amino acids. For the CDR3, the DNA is TGTGCCTGGGGGGACAGCAGCAATCAGCCCCAGCATTTT. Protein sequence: CAWGDSSNQPQHF.